The clone carrying this TCR beta chain came up a few times. The antigen is undetermined. Germline V lookup: CDR1 MNHNY, CDR2 SVGAGI (reference sequence). V was clipped by 0 bases and J by 2 bases; unmatched bases: 3. The CDR3 extends over 15 amino acids. The data were obtained in a study of identical twins. Study outcomes and limitations: These conclusions were based on statistical analysis (cross-sectional, not following the same donors). Insertions ran lower in abundant cord blood beta clonotypes, though not in memory repertoires. Excess low generation probability was seen in twin-shared out-of-frame alpha sequences.

Template switching supplied a universal primer site; unique molecular identifiers were carried on the cDNA. TCRdb re-analysed the 5' RACE reads in MiXCR, keeping a single row per CDR3 protein. The data contain some 1,600,000 distinct CDR3 sequences, less than 35% of them singletons. This TCR came from a newborn girl in good health. V is TRBV6-6 and J is TRBJ2-7; 8 bases agree with TRBD1. Sequenced material: cord blood. Here the CDR3 DNA reads TGTGCCAGCAGTTACTCGGGACAGGCCCCCTACGAGCAGTACTTC. Its translation is CASSYSGQAPYEQYF.